A selection of T cell receptor beta chains follows, all from one sample in a study of PD-L1 blockade in urothelial cancer. Profiling relied on immunoSEQ multiplex PCR, and the TCRdb table lists in-frame clones only, not all of them. The table lists 50,000 to 70,000 clones, 81% of them singletons. The source material was PBMCs, sampled around atezolizumab (anti-PD-L1) treatment. The receptors shown here come from a man aged 65 to 79 with urothelial cancer. Both conserved end residues are part of each CDR3. The D gene is left open where the match is weak. Part of the rows lack a size; the others show once, few, many or a class for expanded clones.

size: few
D: .
V: TRBV4-1
length: 14
J: TRBJ1-1
DNA: TGCGCCAGCAGCCGACTCCCCGGGGTTACTGAAGCTTTCTTT
CDR3: CASSRLPGVTEAFF

size: few
D: .
V: TRBV28
length: 14
J: TRBJ1-1
DNA: TGTGCCAGCAGTTCTCCAGGGAAGAACACTGAAGCTTTCTTT
CDR3: CASSSPGKNTEAFF

size: .
D: .
V: TRBV4-2
length: 15
J: TRBJ2-7
DNA: TGTGCCAGCAGCCAAGATCTGGGGAGTTCCTACGAGCAGTACTTC
CDR3: CASSQDLGSSYEQYF

size: .
D: .
V: TRBV15
length: 14
J: TRBJ1-1
DNA: TGTGCCACCAGCAGAGAACCAGGGCCGATCGGAGCTTTCTTT
CDR3: CATSREPGPIGAFF

size: .
D: TRBD2
V: TRBV7-9
length: 9
J: TRBJ2-7
DNA: TGTGCCAGCAGCCCGACTAGCCGCTTC
CDR3: CASSPTSRF

size: .
D: .
V: TRBV11-2
length: 14
J: TRBJ1-3
DNA: TGTGCCAGCAGCGTCGACAGTACTGGAAACACCATATATTTT
CDR3: CASSVDSTGNTIYF

size: .
D: .
V: TRBV7-8
length: 15
J: TRBJ2-2
DNA: TGTGCCAGCAGCTTAGTTTATATGAACACCGGGGAGCTGTTTTTT
CDR3: CASSLVYMNTGELFF

size: once
D: TRBD1
V: TRBV2
length: 15
J: TRBJ2-7
DNA: TGTGCCAGCAGTGAAGTGATAGGGGGCTTCTACGAGCAGTACTTC
CDR3: CASSEVIGGFYEQYF

size: .
D: TRBD2
V: TRBV4-2
length: 15
J: TRBJ2-1
DNA: TGTGCCAGCAGCCAAACTAGCGGGAGGGCCCATGAGCAGTTCTTC
CDR3: CASSQTSGRAHEQFF

size: few
D: .
V: TRBV5-1
length: 13
J: TRBJ1-1
DNA: TGCGCCAGCAGCTTGGACCCAGTCACTGAAGCTTTCTTT
CDR3: CASSLDPVTEAFF

size: .
D: TRBD1
V: TRBV10-2
length: 15
J: TRBJ1-3
DNA: TGCGCCAGCAGAATACCCACAGGGGAAGGAAACACCATATATTTT
CDR3: CASRIPTGEGNTIYF

size: .
D: TRBD1
V: TRBV5-1
length: 17
J: TRBJ2-2
DNA: TGCGCCAGCAGCATCCAGGGACAGGACGCGAACACCGGGGAGCTGTTTTTT
CDR3: CASSIQGQDANTGELFF

size: .
D: .
V: TRBV13
length: 18
J: TRBJ1-4
DNA: TGTGCCAGCAGCTTAGCCCTAGGGGGAAGCGGGGACAATGAAAAACTGTTTTTT
CDR3: CASSLALGGSGDNEKLFF

size: .
D: .
V: TRBV7-2
length: 15
J: TRBJ2-7
DNA: TGTGCCAGCAGCCCCGTACTGACCGAGGGGGGGGAGCAGTACTTC
CDR3: CASSPVLTEGGEQYF

size: once
D: .
V: TRBV10-1
length: 15
J: TRBJ1-1
DNA: TGCGCCAGCAGTTCTAAAAGGGGGTATCGGACTGAAGCTTTCTTT
CDR3: CASSSKRGYRTEAFF